These T cell receptor beta chains were read from a single sample in a study of T cell responses to AZD1222 COVID-19 vaccine. Sequenced by immunoSEQ multiplex PCR; TCRdb stores in-frame clones only, minus some. The table lists 120,000 to 150,000 clones, around nine tenths of them singletons, with 5% in the top ten. Sample: peripheral blood, taken on day 0 of AZD1222 vaccination. These receptors were obtained from an adult in good health. Each CDR3 is given with its conserved first and last residue. A D gene is named only where the DNA matches it firmly. The size of a clone is reported for some rows only, either as once, few or many, or as a class for expanded clones.

CDR3 protein	CDR3 DNA	D gene	clone size	V gene	J gene
CASSDRGYQPQHF	TGTGCCAGTAGTGACAGGGGGTATCAGCCCCAGCATTTT	TRBD1	.	TRBV19	TRBJ1-5
CASSLWGIRTEAFF	TGTGCCAGCAGCCTCTGGGGGATCCGCACTGAAGCTTTCTTT	.	.	TRBV13	TRBJ1-1
CASSLAAVREGKVDTQYF	TGTGCCAGCAGCTTAGCAGCGGTGCGGGAGGGCAAGGTAGATACGCAGTATTTT	TRBD2	.	TRBV7-9	TRBJ2-3
CAQGLSGSAGGELFF	TGTGCCCAGGGACTTAGCGGGAGTGCCGGGGGGGAGCTGTTTTTT	TRBD2	.	TRBV30	TRBJ2-2
CASSLRGAGGVPEAFF	TGTGCCAGCTCCCTCCGGGGGGCCGGCGGGGTGCCTGAAGCTTTCTTT	.	.	TRBV18	TRBJ1-1
CASSYIAGVNYEQYF	TGTGCCAGCAGCTACATAGCGGGAGTAAACTACGAGCAGTACTTC	TRBD2	.	TRBV6-5	TRBJ2-7
CASSFGVAGGAYNEQFF	TGTGCCAGCAGCTTTGGGGTAGCGGGAGGGGCGTACAATGAGCAGTTCTTC	TRBD2	.	TRBV7-8	TRBJ2-1
CASSASGTGPTGELFF	TGTGCCAGCAGCGCCAGCGGGACAGGACCGACCGGGGAGCTGTTTTTT	.	.	TRBV9	TRBJ2-2
CASSPQAGTPSSYEQYF	TGTGCCAGCAGCCCGCAGGCAGGGACACCCTCCTCCTACGAGCAGTACTTC	.	.	TRBV5-6	TRBJ2-7
CASSHLSYRGASSYEQYF	TGTGCCAGCAGCCATCTATCCTACAGGGGGGCGAGCTCCTACGAGCAGTACTTC	TRBD1	.	TRBV14	TRBJ2-7
CASSAGLSIYNEQFF	TGTGCCAGCAGCGCGGGACTTAGCATCTACAATGAGCAGTTCTTC	.	.	TRBV27	TRBJ2-1
CAWSRPKPKYEQYF	TGTGCCTGGAGCCGTCCCAAACCTAAGTACGAGCAGTACTTC	.	.	TRBV30	TRBJ2-7
CASSDGLKNQDPYEQYF	TGTGCCAGCAGTGACGGATTGAAAAACCAGGACCCGTACGAGCAGTACTTC	.	once	TRBV6-4	TRBJ2-7
CASTSGGAGSPLHF	TGTGCCAGCACCTCGGGGGGGGCCGGGTCACCCCTCCACTTT	.	few	TRBV7-2	TRBJ1-6
CASSPGVGGMPQHF	TGTGCCAGCAGCCCGGGCGTGGGTGGTATGCCCCAGCATTTT	.	.	TRBV5-4	TRBJ1-5
CARSSSQGTHHEQYF	TGTGCCAGAAGTTCTAGTCAGGGAACCCACCACGAGCAGTACTTC	.	.	TRBV5-3	TRBJ2-7
CASSLGVEETQYF	TGTGCCAGCAGCTTAGGAGTTGAAGAGACCCAGTACTTC	.	.	TRBV5-6	TRBJ2-5
CASSPREVQQPQHF	TGTGCCAGCAGTCCCCGGGAGGTACAACAGCCCCAGCATTTT	.	.	TRBV27	TRBJ1-5
CASSQGERDRESKGYTF	TGCGCCAGCAGCCAAGGGGAAAGGGACAGGGAGTCAAAGGGCTACACCTTC	TRBD1	.	TRBV4-3	TRBJ1-2
CASYSGLAGHNEQFF	TGTGCCAGCTACTCCGGACTAGCGGGACACAATGAGCAGTTCTTC	TRBD2	once	TRBV6-5	TRBJ2-1
CASSNPGLAGVETQYF	TGTGCCAGTAGTAACCCAGGACTAGCGGGGGTGGAGACCCAGTACTTC	TRBD2	.	TRBV19	TRBJ2-5
CAIRGPSYEQYF	TGTGCCATTCGGGGGCCCTCCTACGAGCAGTACTTC	.	.	TRBV24-1	TRBJ2-7
CASSDTGMGSLQSPLHF	TGTGCCAGCAGTGACACAGGGATGGGTTCGCTTCAATCACCCCTCCACTTT	.	.	TRBV3-1/TRBV3-2	TRBJ1-6
CASNSGQGRYEQYF	TGTGCCAGCAACTCTGGACAGGGGCGCTACGAGCAGTACTTC	TRBD1	.	TRBV6-5	TRBJ2-7
CASSLSGQGADTQYF	TGTGCCAGCAGTTTATCGGGACAGGGGGCAGATACGCAGTATTTT	TRBD1	.	TRBV28	TRBJ2-3
CASSFWMVGRGPPAETQYF	TGTGCCAGCAGCTTCTGGATGGTGGGCAGGGGGCCGCCGGCAGAGACCCAGTACTTC	TRBD1	.	TRBV5-6	TRBJ2-5
CSARLAAQFF	TGCAGTGCTAGACTAGCGGCCCAGTTCTTC	TRBD2	.	TRBV20-1	TRBJ2-1
CASSVPASYNEQFF	TGTGCCAGCAGTGTTCCCGCCTCCTACAATGAGCAGTTCTTC	.	.	TRBV25-1	TRBJ2-1
CASSSGLAYEQYF	TGTGCCAGCAGCTCAGGACTAGCTTACGAGCAGTACTTC	TRBD2	.	TRBV7-9	TRBJ2-7
CASSESSGVVTGELFF	TGCGCCAGCAGTGAGTCTTCAGGGGTAGTTACCGGGGAGCTGTTTTTT	.	.	TRBV10-1	TRBJ2-2
CASSDRGGNQPQHF	TGTGCCAGTTCGGACAGGGGTGGCAATCAGCCCCAGCATTTT	TRBD1	.	TRBV27	TRBJ1-5
CASSLFGQGGNTEAFF	TGTGCCAGCAGCTTGTTTGGACAGGGTGGGAACACTGAAGCTTTCTTT	TRBD1	few	TRBV5-6	TRBJ1-1
CASSQDGAGSNSPLHF	TGTGCCAGCAGCCAAGACGGGGCAGGGAGCAATTCACCCCTCCACTTT	.	.	TRBV3-1/TRBV3-2	TRBJ1-6